The T cell receptor (beta chain) described here comes from a study of human T cells and chemical hapten exposure (dated by TCRdb to the early 2020s). With respect to the entire study: For sensitization, 2% DPC in acetone was applied to a roughly 2 cm by roughly 2 cm area of upper inner arm skin. Blood for TCR sequencing was provided by twenty-nine alopecia patients at one to four time points (pre-sensitization, 2, 6 and 24 weeks). Weekly therapeutic DPC doses were additionally applied to the scalp of patients throughout the roughly 25-week study period. Libraries were combined into a pool for sequencing, and differences in TCR yield between samples came mainly from small differences in library volumes within the pool. Patient blood was sampled pre-sensitization (week 0) and at 2, 6 and about 24 weeks after DPC sensitization. This study followed changes in the peripheral blood TCR repertoire in vivo during primary and secondary sensitization of alopecia patients to the hapten diphenylcyclopropenone (DPC). The patient cohort, mostly female, included alopecia areata with under or over 50% scalp involvement, alopecia totalis and alopecia universalis. Patch testing was performed on the upper back with Finn chambers containing 0.01% DPC, and the patch tests were scored after 6 days according to International Contact Dermatitis Research Group standards. Results and caveats for the whole study, not just this receptor: Patch test score correlated positively with the number of PT1 expanded TCRs, reaching significance at thresholds 8, 16 and 32 but not at 4. Because every patient had alopecia, a presumed autoimmune disease, the patients' immune response might differ from that of healthy individuals. Significantly more large CDR3 similarity clusters were formed by expanded TCRs than by pre-sensitization or healthy control sets, consistent with antigen-driven responses. No change with DPC sensitization was found in the number of TCRs above 1 in 1000 frequency, and no evidence of global repertoire structure alterations was found. After repeated subsampling, changes were observed in the strength of the expansion versus patch-test correlation and in the threshold at which the correlation became significant.

This clonotype was observed at least ten times. Its target antigen remains unknown. The input lacks base qualities; no much larger clone sits a single base away. CDR1 is given as SGHDT and CDR2 as YYEEEE, both from the germline V gene. The CDR3, cysteine through phenylalanine, is 12 amino acids long. The DNA shown is the 36-base CDR3, in frame from base 1. The V and J ends are trimmed by 4 bases and 5 bases, leaving 9 bases between them. Explained via the paper, the time point label denotes: patch test 1, 2 weeks after DPC sensitization. This specimen's treatment or condition label, interpreted: therapeutic diphenylcyclopropenone sensitization with weekly scalp DPC. Blood at each patch-test visit was drawn before the patch test was applied. Patients were eligible if aged 18 to 70, diagnosed with alopecia and judged suitable for DPC therapy, and pregnant patients were excluded. Total RNA was extracted from unfractionated whole blood collected in Tempus Blood RNA tubes.

Libraries were made using RACE. Sequencing took place on a NextSeq 500. Library preparation attached unique molecular identifiers to individual cDNA molecules for quantitative, reproducible TCR counting. From each blood RNA sample, both TCR alpha and TCR beta chains were sequenced. For the original study's pipeline: Samples had a median of around 92,000 TCRs, with a range from roughly 20,000 to 690,600. The Decombinator software suite was used to annotate the V, J and CDR3 of the TCR reads. Every sample was subsampled to the same number of TCRs (28,000) for the PS versus PT1 abundance plots. Expanded TCRs were defined as absent before sensitization and observed at least eight times at the 2-week time point. Through fastp at Q25 and MiXCR, TCRdb rebuilt clones from the public reads, retaining in-frame beta chains. All rows with the same CDR3 protein become a single entry with the most common DNA and genes. It is TCRdb's table, rather than the study itself, that gives the V and J calls and clone size. The sample table holds some 400,000 distinct CDR3 sequences, of which roughly 4.8% were seen once. The leading ten clones occupy approximately 2.1% of the sample.

The sequencing used whole blood, collected in connection with sensitization to the hapten diphenylcyclopropenone (DPC). The sequence links TRBV5-6 to TRBJ2-5; the D segment might be TRBD1 or TRBD2, since each matches 5 bases. This receptor was obtained from a woman between 45 and 60 years old with alopecia areata. Some clones in this sample may be carry-over from other donors' samples. At the DNA level, the sequence is TGTGCCAGCAGCGGGGGTTTGGAGACCCAGTACTTC. Protein translation: CASSGGLETQYF.